This T cell receptor beta chain was obtained from a study of siplizumab effects on memory and regulatory T cells. Unstimulated naive, memory, effector memory and TEMRA subsets were also sequenced, drawn from a few donor pairs. Germline lookup yields CDR1 ENHRY and CDR2 SYGVKD. The V end was cut by 4 bases, the J end by 0 bases, with 9 bases between. CDR3 length equals 14 residues. Study-level results: Tregs that proliferated in siplizumab cultures did not have their suppressive function confirmed. Naive or memory phenotype assignment was not possible for roughly 75-95% of proliferating CD4+ or CD8+ clones.

Per sample, the assay covered 85,000 to 100,000 TCR templates. Method: immunoSEQ multiplex PCR; TCRdb's copy keeps in-frame clones and lacks some. The data contain tens of thousands of clones, around 97% of them singletons. A remark on this clone: Its specificity is not known.

This clonotype was obtained from a human donor in good health. The gene calls are TRBV10-3 and TRBJ1-1; TRBD1 is a possible D gene (6 bases). Sequencing input: naive CD8+ T cells sorted from blood. The CDR3 is CAISGTEMNTEAFF. The DNA of the CDR3 is TGTGCCATCAGTGGGACAGAGATGAACACTGAAGCTTTCTTT.